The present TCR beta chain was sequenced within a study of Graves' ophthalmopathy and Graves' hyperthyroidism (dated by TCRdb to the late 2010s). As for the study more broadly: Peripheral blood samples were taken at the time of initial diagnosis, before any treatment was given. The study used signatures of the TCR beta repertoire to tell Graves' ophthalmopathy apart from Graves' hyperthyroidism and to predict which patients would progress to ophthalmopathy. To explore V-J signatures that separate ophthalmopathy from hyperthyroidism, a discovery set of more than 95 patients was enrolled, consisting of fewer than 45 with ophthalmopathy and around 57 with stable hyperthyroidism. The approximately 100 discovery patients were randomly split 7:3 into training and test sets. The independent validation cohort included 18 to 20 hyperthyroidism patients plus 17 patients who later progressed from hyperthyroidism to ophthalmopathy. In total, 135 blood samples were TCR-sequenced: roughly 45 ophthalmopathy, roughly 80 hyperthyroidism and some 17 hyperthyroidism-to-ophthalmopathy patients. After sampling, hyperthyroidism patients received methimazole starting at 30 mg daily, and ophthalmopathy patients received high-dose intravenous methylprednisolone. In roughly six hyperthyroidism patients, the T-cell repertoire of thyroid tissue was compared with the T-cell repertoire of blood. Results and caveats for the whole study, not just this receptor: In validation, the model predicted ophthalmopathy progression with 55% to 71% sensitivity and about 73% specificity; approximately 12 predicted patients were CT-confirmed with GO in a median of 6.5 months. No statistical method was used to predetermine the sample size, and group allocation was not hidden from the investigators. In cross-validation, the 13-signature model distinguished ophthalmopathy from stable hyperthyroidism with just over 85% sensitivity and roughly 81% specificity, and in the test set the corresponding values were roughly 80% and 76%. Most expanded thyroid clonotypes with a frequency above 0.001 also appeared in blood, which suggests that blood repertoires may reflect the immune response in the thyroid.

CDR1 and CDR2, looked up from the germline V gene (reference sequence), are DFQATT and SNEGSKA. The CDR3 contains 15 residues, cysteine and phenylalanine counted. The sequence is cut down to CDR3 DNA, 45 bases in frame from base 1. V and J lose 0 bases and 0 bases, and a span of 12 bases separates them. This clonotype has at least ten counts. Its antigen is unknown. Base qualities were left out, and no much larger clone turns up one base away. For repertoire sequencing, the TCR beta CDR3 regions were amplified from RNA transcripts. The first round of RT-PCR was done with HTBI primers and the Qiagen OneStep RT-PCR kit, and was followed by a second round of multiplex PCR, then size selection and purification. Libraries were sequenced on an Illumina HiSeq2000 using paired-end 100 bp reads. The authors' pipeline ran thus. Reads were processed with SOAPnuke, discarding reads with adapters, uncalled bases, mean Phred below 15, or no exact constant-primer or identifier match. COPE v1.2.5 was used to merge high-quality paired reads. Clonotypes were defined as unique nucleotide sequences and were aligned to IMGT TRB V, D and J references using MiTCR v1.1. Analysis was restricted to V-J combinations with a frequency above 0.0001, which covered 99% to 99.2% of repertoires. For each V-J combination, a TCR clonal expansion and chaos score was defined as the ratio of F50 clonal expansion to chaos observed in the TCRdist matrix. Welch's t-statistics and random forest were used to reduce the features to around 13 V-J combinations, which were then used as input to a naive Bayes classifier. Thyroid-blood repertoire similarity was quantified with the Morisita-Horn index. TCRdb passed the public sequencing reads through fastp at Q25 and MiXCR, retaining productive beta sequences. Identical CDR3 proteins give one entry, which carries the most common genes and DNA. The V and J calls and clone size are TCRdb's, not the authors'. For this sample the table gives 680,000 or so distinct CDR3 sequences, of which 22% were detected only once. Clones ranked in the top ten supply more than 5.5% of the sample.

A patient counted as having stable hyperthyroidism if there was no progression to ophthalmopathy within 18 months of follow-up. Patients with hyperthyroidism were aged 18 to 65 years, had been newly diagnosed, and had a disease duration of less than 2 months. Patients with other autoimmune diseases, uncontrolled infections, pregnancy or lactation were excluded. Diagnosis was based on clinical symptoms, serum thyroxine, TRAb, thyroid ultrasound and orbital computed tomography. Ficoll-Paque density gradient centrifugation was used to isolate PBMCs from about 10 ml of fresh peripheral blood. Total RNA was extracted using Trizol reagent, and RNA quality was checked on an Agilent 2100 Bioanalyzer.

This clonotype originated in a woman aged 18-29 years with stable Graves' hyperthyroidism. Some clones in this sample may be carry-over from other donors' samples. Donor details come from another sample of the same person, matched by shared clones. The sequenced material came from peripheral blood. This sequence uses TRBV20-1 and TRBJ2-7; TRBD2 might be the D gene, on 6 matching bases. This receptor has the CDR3 CSARDLRTNSYEQYF. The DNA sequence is TGCAGTGCTAGAGATTTGAGGACTAACTCCTACGAGCAGTACTTC.